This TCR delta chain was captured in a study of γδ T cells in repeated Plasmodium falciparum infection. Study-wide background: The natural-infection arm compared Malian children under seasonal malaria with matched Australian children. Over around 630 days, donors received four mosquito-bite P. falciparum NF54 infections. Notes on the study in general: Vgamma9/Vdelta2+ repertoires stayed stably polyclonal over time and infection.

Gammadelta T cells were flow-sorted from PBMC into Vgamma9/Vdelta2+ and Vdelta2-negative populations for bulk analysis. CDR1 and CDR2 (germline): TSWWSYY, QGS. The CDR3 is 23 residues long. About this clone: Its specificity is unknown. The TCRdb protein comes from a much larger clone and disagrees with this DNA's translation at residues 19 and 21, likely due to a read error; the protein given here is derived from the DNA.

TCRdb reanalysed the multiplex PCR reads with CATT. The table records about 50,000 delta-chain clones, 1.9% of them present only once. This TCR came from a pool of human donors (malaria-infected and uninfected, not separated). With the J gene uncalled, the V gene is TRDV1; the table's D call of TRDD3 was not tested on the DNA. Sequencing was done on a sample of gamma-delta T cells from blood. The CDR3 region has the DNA TGTGCTCTTGGGGTTCCGTCTATTCCCTTCCACAGTACTGGGGGGCGAGCCCAGGAGAAACGCATCTTT. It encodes CALGVPSIPFHSTGGRAQEKRIF.